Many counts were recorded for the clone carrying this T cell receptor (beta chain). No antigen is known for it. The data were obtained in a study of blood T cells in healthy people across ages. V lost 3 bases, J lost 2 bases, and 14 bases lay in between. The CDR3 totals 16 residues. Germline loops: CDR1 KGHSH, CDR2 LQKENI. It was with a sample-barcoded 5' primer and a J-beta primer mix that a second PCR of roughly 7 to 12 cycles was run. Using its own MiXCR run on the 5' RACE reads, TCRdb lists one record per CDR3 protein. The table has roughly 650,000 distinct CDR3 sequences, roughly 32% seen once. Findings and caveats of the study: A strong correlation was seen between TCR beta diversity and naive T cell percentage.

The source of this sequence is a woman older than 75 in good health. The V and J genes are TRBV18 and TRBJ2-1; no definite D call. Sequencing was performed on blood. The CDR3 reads CASSPNSVSAYNEQFF. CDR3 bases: TGTGCCAGCTCACCGAACTCAGTTTCAGCCTACAATGAGCAGTTCTTC.